This T cell receptor (beta chain) was profiled in a study of radiation and T cells in renal cell carcinoma. This clone has a handful of counts. The antigen remains undetermined. Time point in this sample: blood 2 weeks post-SBRT. Sample treatment: 15 Gy SBRT to primary tumor, nephrectomy 4 weeks later. After SBRT, blood was collected at 2 and 4 weeks, plus baseline. Clear cell pathology was present in this patient's renal cell carcinoma. The study, taken as a whole, reports: No pretreatment tumor biopsies were available for baseline clonotypes. Top tumor clonotypes rose in blood 2 weeks post-radiation, then contracted.

The repertoire was sequenced with immunoSEQ multiplex PCR; TCRdb's copy has only in-frame clones and lacks some. The sample yields around 120,000 clones, roughly four fifths seen once. V was cut by 1 base and J by 8 bases, with 8 bases left in between. Per germline, CDR1 SGHDN and CDR2 FVKESK. CDR3 length: 12 amino acids. This receptor was identified in a woman aged 55 to 70 with renal cell carcinoma. The sample here was blood, taken from a patient whose treatment included radiotherapy and nephrectomy. The chain is built from TRBV14 and TRBJ1-2, with D unclear. The CDR3 DNA sequence: TGTGCCAGCAGCCAAGCGTCTTCAGGCTACACCTTC. It is translated as CASSQASSGYTF.